A single sample is the source of the 28 T cell receptor beta chains below, sequenced in a study of OX40 agonist ivuxolimab in advanced cancers. Assay: immunoSEQ multiplex PCR; the TCRdb copy retains only in-frame clones and omits some. The data hold some 90,000 clones, with about nine tenths observed a single time. Source: CD4+ or CD8+ T cells sorted from blood, taken in a trial of the OX40 agonist ivuxolimab. All receptors derive from an adult with an advanced solid tumor such as melanoma, head and neck, liver or kidney cancer.

This chain links TRBV6-1 with TRBJ1-3; D uncertain. CDR3 length equals 16 residues. Germline assignment: CDR1 MNHNS and CDR2 SASEGT. Trimming removed 4 bases at V and 0 bases at J, with 13 bases between. The CDR3 coding sequence is TGTGCCAGCAGTGTTACAGCAAGCCCCTCTGGAAACACCATATATTTT. It yields the protein CASSVTASPSGNTIYF.

There are a few counts of this clone. The rearrangement joins TRBV2 to TRBJ2-5; 10 bases agree with TRBD2. With 6 bases clipped from V and 4 bases from J, the junction kept 8 bases outside the gene matches. CDR3 length equals 15 residues. Germline assignment: CDR1 SNHLY and CDR2 FYNNEI. In nucleotides, the CDR3 is TGTGCCAGCAGGGAGAGCGGGGGGGCCACAGAGACCCAGTACTTC. Translated: CASRESGGATETQYF.

The J gene is TRBJ2-2, the V gene TRBV19; TRBD1 aligns across 7 bases. J gave up 4 bases and V 3 bases, and 14 bases lay outside the gene matches. Germline-derived CDR1 and CDR2 are LNHDA and SQIVND (reference sequence). The CDR3 totals 18 residues. The CDR3 sequence: CASSMWGQRISSTGELFF. The CDR3 DNA follows: TGTGCCAGTAGTATGTGGGGACAGCGCATTTCAAGCACCGGGGAGCTGTTTTTT. Full variable domain (missing parts from reference TRBV19 and TRBJ2-2): DGGITQSPKYLFRKEGQNVTLSCEQNLNHDAMYWYRQDPGQGLRLIYYSQIVNDFQKGDIAEGYSVSREKKESFPLTVTSAQKNPTAFYLCASSMWGQRISSTGELFFGEGSRLTVL.

This chain links TRBV10-1 with TRBJ2-3; possibly TRBD1 for D (5 bases). The CDR3 contains 14 residues. Germline values: CDR1 WNHNN, CDR2 SYGVQD (reference sequence). With 5 bases removed from V and 0 bases from J, the gap between germline ends came to 9 bases. The CDR3 spells CASSRAGSTDTQYF. The CDR3 DNA reads as TGCGCCAGCAGTAGGGCAGGGAGCACAGATACGCAGTATTTT.

This clone was found a few times. The V and J genes are TRBV11-2 and TRBJ1-1, with 11 bases fitting TRBD1. This CDR3 contains 14 residues. V lost 6 bases to trimming and J lost 7 bases; unmatched junction nucleotides: 7. CDR1 is SGHAT and CDR2 is FQNNGV in the germline V gene. CDR3 loop: CASSAGQGAVEAFF. CDR3 DNA sequence: TGTGCCAGCAGTGCCGGACAGGGGGCGGTTGAAGCTTTCTTT.

V and J are TRBV5-1 and TRBJ1-2; a possible D gene is TRBD1 (6 bases). V lost 4 bases and J 9 bases, leaving 16 bases between the germline ends. The CDR3 loop spans 13 amino acids. The germline gives CDR1 SGHRS, CDR2 YFSETQ. The CDR3 DNA is TGCGCCAGCAGCCGGACAGACGGTTATAGCTACACCTTC. Translated, it gives CASSRTDGYSYTF.

This clone has just one count. This chain links TRBV27 with TRBJ2-5; tentative D call: TRBD2 (6 bases). The CDR3 covers 17 residues. Trimming shortened V by 6 bases and J by 9 bases, and 29 bases separated the two germline ends. Germline CDR1 and CDR2: MNHEY and SMNVEV (reference sequence). CDR3 DNA sequence: TGTGCCAGCAGATCTGGACTACGAGACTCTAAGAGACCCCCCCAGTACTTC. Its protein is CASRSGLRDSKRPPQYF.

The chain combines TRBV27 with TRBJ2-7, with 7 bases aligning to TRBD2. From germline, CDR1 is MNHEY and CDR2 SMNVEV (reference sequence). The CDR3 has 14 amino acids. The ends lost 2 bases at V and 4 bases at J; junction bases unmatched: 5. CDR3 residues: CASSLERGVYEQYF. CDR3 DNA sequence: TGTGCCAGCAGTTTAGAACGGGGGGTGTACGAGCAGTACTTC.

The chain links TRBV5-1 to TRBJ1-6; a weak D match, TRBD1 (6 bases). V dropped 3 bases and J dropped 7 bases, with 20 bases sitting between them. There are 17 residues in the CDR3. Germline CDR1 and CDR2: SGHRS and YFSETQ. CDR3 DNA sequence: TGCGCCAGCAGCTCTAACAGGGCCGGAGGATGGAATTCACCCCTCCACTTT. This encodes CASSSNRAGGWNSPLHF.

The chain has TRBV2 and TRBJ2-3, with 11 bases fitting TRBD2. Trimming took 4 bases from V and 7 from J; bases not matched to a gene: 7. The CDR3 covers 15 residues. Germline-derived CDR1 and CDR2 are SNHLY and FYNNEI. CDR3 sequence: CASSGSGGAVYTQYF. The DNA of the CDR3 is TGTGCCAGCAGTGGTAGCGGGGGGGCTGTATATACGCAGTATTTT.

The chain recombines TRBV9 with TRBJ2-3; 8 positions match TRBD2. Looked up from germline, CDR1 is SGDLS and CDR2 is YYNGEE. The trim removed 3 bases at V and 0 bases at J, leaving 12 bases unmatched. The CDR3 length is 18 residues. CDR3 in amino acids: CASSGRTGGPGSTDTQYF. The DNA of the CDR3 is TGTGCCAGCAGCGGCCGAACGGGGGGGCCGGGCAGCACAGATACGCAGTATTTT.

This clone was detected once. The chain employs TRBV15 and TRBJ1-2, with 11 bases lining up with TRBD1. Germline V gene lookup returns CDR1 LNHNV and CDR2 YYDKDF (reference sequence). V lost 3 bases and J lost 8; bases outside the gene matches: 8. CDR3 length: 15 residues. CDR3 coding DNA: TGTGCCACCAGCAGCCCCGGACAGGGGGCGTGGGGCTACACCTTC. Amino acids: CATSSPGQGAWGYTF.

The CDR3 here is CASSRDRTGNTIYF. The CDR3 nucleotides read TGTGCCAGCAGCCGGGACAGGACGGGAAACACCATATATTTT. V usage is TRBV11-2 and J usage is TRBJ1-3; TRBD1 aligns across 8 bases. Trimming took 5 bases from V and 4 from J; bases not matched to a gene: 4. Germline CDR1 and CDR2: SGHAT and FQNNGV. This CDR3 comprises 14 residues.

Only one count was recorded for this clone. This rearrangement joins TRBV19 to TRBJ1-5; the match to TRBD1 covers 7 bases. CDR1 is LNHDA, CDR2 SQIVND, per germline (reference sequence). The CDR3 runs to 15 residues. The trim removed 7 bases at V and 4 bases at J, leaving 10 bases unmatched. In DNA, the CDR3 is TGTGCCAGTAAGGAAGGGGCAGGGGGAAATCAGCCCCAGCATTTT. Amino acid sequence: CASKEGAGGNQPQHF.

The gene calls are TRBV7-9 and TRBJ2-3; the match to TRBD2 covers 7 bases. Germline CDR1 and CDR2: SEHNR and FQNEAQ (reference sequence). The length of the CDR3 is 15 residues. Germline trimming cut 1 base from V and 2 bases from J; bases unmatched to any gene: 3. CDR3 sequence reads: CASSLGRGYTDTQYF. In DNA, the CDR3 is TGTGCCAGCAGCTTAGGGCGGGGGTACACAGATACGCAGTATTTT.

The rearrangement joins TRBV7-6 to TRBJ2-5, with 7 bases lining up with TRBD1. Germline loops: CDR1 SGHVS, CDR2 FNYEAQ. The CDR3 is 16 residues long. V lost 4 bases to trimming and J lost 5 bases; unmatched junction nucleotides: 13. CDR3 sequence reads: CASSSISNRGMETQYF. The CDR3 DNA reads as TGTGCCAGCAGCTCAATCTCAAACAGGGGTATGGAGACCCAGTACTTC.

The V call is TRBV5-6, the J call TRBJ1-6; D may be TRBD1 (6 bases). This CDR3 comprises 16 residues. CDR1 is SGHDT and CDR2 is YYEEEE in the germline V gene. V lost 3 bases, J lost 9 bases, and 19 bases lay in between. CDR3 sequence reads: CASSSPINTGISPLHF. The DNA of the CDR3 is TGTGCCAGCAGCTCCCCAATTAACACAGGGATTTCACCCCTCCACTTT.

The chain recombines TRBV6-6 with TRBJ2-7; unclear D gene. CDR1 is MNHNY, CDR2 SVGAGI, per germline (reference sequence). Trimming pared 6 bases from V and 7 bases from J, leaving 10 bases between. The CDR3 runs to 11 residues. The CDR3 coding sequence is TGTGCCAGCAGGGACGCTTGGGAGCAGTACTTC. Translation: CASRDAWEQYF.

The chain carries TRBV19 and TRBJ2-2; D remains unclear. V shed 4 bases and J shed 1 base, with 13 bases lying between them. The CDR3 runs to 16 residues. The germline gives CDR1 LNHDA, CDR2 SQIVND (reference sequence). The CDR3 nucleotides read TGTGCCAGTAGTAGTTTCGTGACGGGGAACACCGGGGAGCTGTTTTTT. Translated: CASSSFVTGNTGELFF.

J is TRBJ2-5 and V is TRBV10-1; D call uncertain. Germline V lookup: CDR1 WNHNN, CDR2 SYGVQD (reference sequence). CDR3 length: 16 residues. Trimming shortened V by 2 bases and J by 7 bases, and 20 bases separated the two germline ends. CDR3 sequence reads: CASSEARKGRFGTQYF. DNA for the CDR3: TGCGCCAGCAGTGAGGCCAGGAAGGGCCGGTTTGGGACCCAGTACTTC.

The CDR3 is CASSQDLFGTISPLHF. CDR3 in DNA: TGCGCCAGCAGCCAAGATCTGTTCGGGACAATTTCACCCCTCCACTTT. The chain uses TRBV4-3 and TRBJ1-6; possible D gene TRBD1, 6 bases. This CDR3 is 16 amino acids long. From germline, CDR1 is LGHNA and CDR2 YSLEER. V was cut by 0 bases and J by 9 bases, with 15 bases left in between.

This chain links TRBV7-9 with TRBJ2-3; D is tentatively TRBD1 or TRBD2 (7 bases each). V lost 3 bases and J 4 bases, leaving 11 bases between the germline ends. The CDR3 loop spans 14 amino acids. Germline CDR1 reads SEHNR; CDR2 reads FQNEAQ (reference sequence). The DNA for the CDR3 is TGTGCCAGCAGCTTCTCAGGGGGGGCAGATACGCAGTATTTT. Protein product: CASSFSGGADTQYF.

This sequence joins TRBV5-1 and TRBJ1-6; D unresolved. The V gene lost 0 bases and the J gene lost 7 bases, with 8 bases spanning the gap. Germline CDR1 SGHRS, CDR2 YFSETQ. The CDR3 is 14 amino acids. The CDR3 spells CASSLEGNNSPLHF. CDR3 sequence (DNA): TGCGCCAGCAGCTTGGAAGGGAACAATTCACCCCTCCACTTT.

The chain recombines TRBV6-4 with TRBJ2-1; D is uncertain. The CDR3 loop spans 13 amino acids. V lost 3 bases to trimming and J lost 0 bases, with 3 bases between them. Germline V gene sequence: CDR1 MRHNA, CDR2 SNTAGT. The CDR3 DNA follows: TGTGCCAGCAGTGAGGGCTCCTACAATGAGCAGTTCTTC. It is translated as CASSEGSYNEQFF.

The V and J genes are TRBV5-1 and TRBJ2-1; D is unresolved. V gave up 5 bases and J gave up 4 bases, with 7 bases separating them. The CDR3 contains 12 residues. Germline-derived CDR1 and CDR2 are SGHRS and YFSETQ. DNA of the CDR3: TGCGCCAGCAGTGGGGATTACAATGAGCAGTTCTTC. This gives the protein CASSGDYNEQFF.

CDR3 region: CASSQSQETQYF. The CDR3 region has the DNA TGTGCCAGCAGCCAATCCCAAGAGACCCAGTACTTC. The chain joins TRBV6-5 to TRBJ2-5; D remains ambiguous. Germline V gene lookup returns CDR1 MNHEY and CDR2 SVGAGI. The CDR3 is made up of 12 amino acids. V was clipped by 6 bases and J by 1 base, with 6 bases between them.

The chain's CDR3 is CASSLSTDPRDEQYF. DNA for the CDR3: TGTGCCAGCAGCTTAAGCACGGACCCAAGGGACGAGCAGTACTTC. The chain employs TRBV7-6 and TRBJ2-7; the D is unclear. Germline values: CDR1 SGHVS, CDR2 FNYEAQ. The CDR3 has 15 residues. Trimming shortened V by 2 bases and J by 5 bases, and 16 bases separated the two germline ends.

The V and J genes are TRBV7-2 and TRBJ2-7; the match to TRBD1 covers 7 bases. The V gene end was trimmed by 1 base and the J gene end by 6 bases; junction bases not matched to a gene: 9. Germline assignment: CDR1 SGHTA and CDR2 FQGNSA. The CDR3 covers 15 residues. The CDR3 DNA follows: TGTGCCAGCAGCTTAGAGACGACAGGGTCCAGCGAGCAGTACTTC. This encodes CASSLETTGSSEQYF.